Presented here are 16 T cell receptor beta chains from one specimen sequenced in a study of tumor-infiltrating lymphocytes in primary liver carcinoma. Constant-region priming of around 500 ng total RNA yielded TCR beta cDNA. Libraries covering TCR beta were generated through three nested multiplex PCR rounds (using a slightly modified ARM-PCR). PCR rounds one and two used TRBV1-TRBV30 forward primers with a C-beta reverse primer for roughly 10 cycles each. TCRdb ran MiXCR on the multiplex PCR reads and lists one entry per CDR3 protein. Among approximately 88,000 distinct CDR3 sequences listed, less than 70% were seen once. Each 20-30 mg portion of unsorted bulk tissue served as the source for co-extraction of RNA and DNA. The sequenced sample consisted of tumor-adjacent normal liver tissue. The receptors were sampled from a middle-aged man with primary liver carcinoma and hepatitis B virus infection.

This clonotype was seen a handful of times. Possible read error: a much larger clone is one base away. The V gene is TRBV29-1, the J gene TRBJ2-5; 13 bases are shared with TRBD2. V was pared by 6 bases and J by 5 bases, with 6 bases of the junction left unmatched. This CDR3 has 14 residues. CDR1 and CDR2 from the germline V gene are SQVTM and ANQGSEA. The CDR3 loop is CSVVGTSGEETQYF. The CDR3 DNA sequence: TGCAGCGTGGTCGGGACTAGCGGGGAGGAGACCCAGTACTTC.

The J gene is TRBJ2-7, the V gene TRBV20-1; D not certain. The CDR3 is 11 amino acids. V lost 7 bases and J 7 bases, leaving 14 bases between the germline ends. From germline, CDR1 is DFQATT and CDR2 SNEGSKA (reference sequence). The CDR3 sequence is CSVENTTEQYF. The CDR3, as DNA: TGCAGTGTAGAGAACACTACGGAGCAGTACTTC.

About this clonotype itself: A read error may account for a junction end that differs from germline. The gene calls are TRBV24-1 and TRBJ2-2; a weak D match, TRBD2 (5 bases). Germline CDR1 reads KGHDR; CDR2 reads SFDVKD. This CDR3 has 15 amino acids. The CDR3 loop reads CAISDLARDTGELFF. The CDR3 nucleotides are TGTGCCATCAGTGATTTAGCGCGGGACACCGGGGAGCTGTTTTTT.

This chain joins TRBV2 and TRBJ2-6; no firm D call. This CDR3 comprises 14 residues. Trimming stripped 5 bases from V and 3 bases from J, with 8 bases between. The germline V gene has CDR1 SNHLY and CDR2 FYNNEI. Written as DNA, the CDR3 is TGTGCCAGCAGTCCCGCAGTTGGGGCCAACGTCCTGACTTTC. It is translated as CASSPAVGANVLTF.

As concerns this clonotype: The junction and the germline gene differ at one end; a read error may be behind it. J is TRBJ2-1 and V is TRBV6-2 or TRBV6-3, with D possibly matching TRBD2 (6 bases). Germline CDR1 is MNHEY and CDR2 is SVGEGT. CDR3 length: 15 residues. CDR3 nucleotide sequence: TGTGCCAGCAGTCCCCCCTTACAGGACTACGATGAGCAGTTCTTT. It is translated as CASSPPLQDYDEQFF.

On this clonotype: A junction boundary mismatches the germline segment, possibly from a read error. This sequence joins TRBV7-3 and TRBJ2-1; D may be TRBD2 (5 bases). Germline loops: CDR1 SGHTA, CDR2 FQGTGA. The CDR3 sequence is 16 residues long. The DNA for the CDR3 is TGTGCCAGCAGCTTAGCGCCGCCCGGGAACTACGATGAGCAGTTCTTC. Translated, it gives CASSLAPPGNYDEQFF.

This clonotype came up once. Germline is not matched at one junction end, which may reflect a read error. V gene TRBV5-1 combines with J gene TRBJ2-7, with no clear D. This CDR3 has 18 residues. Germline CDR1 reads SGHRS; CDR2 reads YFSETQ. CDR3 coding DNA: TGCGTCAGCAGCTCCCCATCCCTGGTAAGACTCCTTCTTTACGAGCAGTACTTC. Translation gives CVSSSPSLVRLLLYEQYF. Together with reference TRBV5-1 and TRBJ2-7, the CDR3 gives the full variable domain: KAGVTQTPRYLIKTRGQQVTLSCSPISGHRSVSWYQQTPGQGLQFLFEYFSETQRNKGNFPGRFSGRQFSNSRSEMNVSTLELGDSALYLCVSSSPSLVRLLLYEQYFGPGTRLTVT.

This rearrangement joins TRBV7-9 to TRBJ2-1; D unclear. Germline V gene lookup returns CDR1 SEHNR and CDR2 FQNEAQ (reference sequence). Trimming shortened V by 5 bases and J by 1 base, and 9 bases separated the two germline ends. This CDR3 is built from 14 residues. CDR3 loop: CASSLIQSYNEQFF. CDR3 nucleotide sequence: TGTGCCAGCAGCCTGATCCAGTCCTACAATGAGCAGTTCTTC.

Comments on this clonotype: A read error may account for a junction end that differs from germline. V and J are TRBV11-2 and TRBJ2-6; D is unresolved. The CDR3 is 18 residues long. CDR1 and CDR2 from the germline V gene are SGHAT and FQNNGV. Here the CDR3 reads CASSLGPRHSSRANVPTF. The CDR3 DNA reads as TGTGCCAGCAGCTTAGGGCCAAGGCACAGCTCTCGGGCCAACGTCCCGACTTTC. The whole variable domain, filled in from reference TRBV11-2 and TRBJ2-6, reads EAGVAQSPRYKIIEKRQSVAFWCNPISGHATLYWYQQILGQGPKLLIQFQNNGVVDDSQLPKDRFSAERLKGVDSTLKIQPAKLEDSAVYLCASSLGPRHSSRANVPTFGAGSRLTVL.

As DNA, the CDR3 is TGTGCCAGCAGCCGCCGGGGCTGTTTGCAGTACTTC. It specifies CASSRRGCLQYF. The chain couples TRBV7-6 to TRBJ2-7; D might be TRBD1 or TRBD2, each matching 5 bases. The V end was cut by 5 bases, the J end by 9 bases, with 14 bases between. The germline V gene encodes CDR1 SGHVS and CDR2 FNYEAQ. The CDR3 sequence is 12 residues long.

For this clonotype: At one boundary the junction diverges from the germline segment, which might be a read error. The chain is built from TRBV11-2 and TRBJ2-2, with 7 bases identical to TRBD2. This CDR3 has 16 amino acids. Germline V gives CDR1 SGHAT, CDR2 FQNNGV. CDR3 loop: CTSSLAAAGNTGELLF. In nucleotides, the CDR3 is TGTACCAGCAGCTTAGCGGCAGCGGGGAACACCGGGGAGCTGCTTTTT.

On this clonotype: A read error may be the cause here, since a much bigger clone is one base away. This chain uses TRBV10-3 with TRBJ2-6, with D perhaps given as TRBD1 or TRBD2 (5 bases each). Trimming left V 4 bases short and J 0 bases short, with 19 bases between. CDR3 length equals 19 residues. The germline V gene encodes CDR1 ENHRY and CDR2 SYGVKD. CDR3 bases: TGTGCCATCAGTGTGGGACGTATCAGCTTAAACTCTGGGGCCAACGTCCTGACTTTC. Translated: CAISVGRISLNSGANVLTF.

In the case of this clonotype: It may be a read error: a sequence one base away is much more abundant. This CDR3 fails to terminate in the conserved phenylalanine or tryptophan, so it likely reflects a read error. This chain links TRBV5-6 with TRBJ2-3, with 12 bases identical to TRBD2. V was pared by 8 bases and J by 4 bases, with 5 bases of the junction left unmatched. Germline V CDR1 and CDR2: SGHDT, YYEEEE. CDR3 size: 14 residues. CDR3 DNA sequence: TGTGCCAGTAAGACTAGCGGGAGTGCAGATACGCAGTATCTT. Protein: CASKTSGSADTQYL.

This clonotype was seen more than once but under ten times. This may stem from a read error, because a much larger clone lies one nucleotide away. V usage is TRBV29-1 and J usage is TRBJ2-2; D ambiguous. CDR3 length: 13 amino acids. From germline, CDR1 is SQVTM and CDR2 ANQGSEA. CDR3 loop: CRVKTRNTGELFF. Here the CDR3 DNA reads TGCAGAGTCAAGACACGGAACACCGGGGAGCTGTTTTTT.

The sample holds a few counts of this clonotype. Here the CDR3 reads CASSLTTVSGANVLTF. CDR3 DNA: TGCGCCAGCAGCCTGACGACAGTTTCTGGGGCCAACGTCCTGACTTTC. The chain couples TRBV5-1 to TRBJ2-6; D is perhaps TRBD1 (5 bases). V lost 4 bases, J lost 1 base, and 12 bases lay in between. This CDR3 has 16 amino acids. Germline V gene lookup returns CDR1 SGHRS and CDR2 YFSETQ.

For this clonotype: It may be a read error: a sequence one base away is much more abundant. The CDR3 protein is CASSYPAGLGDLWGGELFF. The CDR3 nucleotides read TGTGCCAGCAGTTACCCCGCGGGACTAGGGGACCTGTGGGGCGGGGAGCTGTTTTTT. V is TRBV6-6 and J is TRBJ2-2; 8 nucleotides match TRBD2. V trimming: 2 bases; J trimming: 7 bases; junction bases outside the gene matches: 18. Germline-derived CDR1 and CDR2 are MNHNY and SVGAGI (reference sequence). CDR3 length: 19 amino acids.